This entry is about one T cell receptor beta chain. The sample belongs to a study of naive and memory T cell subsets. V lost 4 bases, J lost 9 bases, and 19 bases lay in between. Per germline, CDR1 LGHDT and CDR2 YNNKEL (reference sequence). The CDR3 has 14 residues. An equimolar mix of two oligonucleotides served as the beta constant-region primer for TRBC1 and TRBC2. Ligated cDNA was amplified by four rounds of PCR with nested alpha and beta constant-region primers and SP2. TCRdb re-called the UMI-ligation and nested PCR reads with MiXCR, one entry per CDR3 protein. The data contain around 130,000 distinct CDR3 sequences, over 30% of them singletons.

The sample consisted of central memory CD4+ T cells from blood. The chain links TRBV3-1 to TRBJ2-7; possibly TRBD2 for D (6 bases). The source of this sequence is a human donor in good health. In DNA form, the CDR3 reads TGTGCCAGCAGCCCGCGGGACGGCACTTCGGGGCAGTACTTC. Its protein is CASSPRDGTSGQYF.